This T cell receptor (beta chain) was captured in a study of patients and donors after allogeneic stem cell transplantation. TCRdb reprocessed the RT-PCR reads via MiXCR and lists one record per CDR3 protein. This table holds 150,000 to 200,000 distinct CDR3 sequences, more than 35% found once. This clonotype was recorded a few times. What was sequenced was blood, either unsorted or a sorted T cell fraction (not recorded which). The sequence was collected from a human donor who was either an allogeneic HSCT recipient or a stem cell or donor lymphocyte infusion donor (not recorded which). It is not recorded whose cells these are; they may come from a transplant donor.

As DNA, the CDR3 is TGCAGCGTTCCGGGACTTGCTAGCTACGAGCAGTACTTC. Protein product: CSVPGLASYEQYF. V usage is TRBV29-1 and J usage is TRBJ2-7; D may be TRBD2 (6 bases). With 5 bases removed from V and 3 bases from J, the gap between germline ends came to 14 bases. Per the germline V gene, CDR1 is SQVTM and CDR2 is ANQGSEA. The CDR3 length is 13 residues.